This is a list of T cell receptor beta chains from one sample in a study of tumor and adjacent non-tumor tissue in lung cancer. TCRdb redid the calling of the multiplex PCR reads with MiXCR, one entry per CDR3 protein. The data contain tens of thousands of distinct CDR3 sequences, roughly 73% of them seen just once; the ten biggest clones take up approximately 12%. Sequencing was carried out using lung tumor tissue. The receptors originated from a woman aged 45-65 years with non-small cell lung cancer. CDR3s include the opening cysteine and the closing phenylalanine or tryptophan. Fields, in order: CDR3 length, clone size, J gene, V gene, D gene, CDR3 DNA, CDR3 protein. The D gene is left open where the match is weak. Expanded clones get a size class; other rows say once, few or many, or leave the size out.

>15|NA|TRBJ2-1|TRBV7-8|NA
TGTGCCAGCAGCTCCCGACTAGTGTCCTACAACGAGCAGTTCTTC
CASSSRLVSYNEQFF
>13|NA|TRBJ1-5|TRBV11-2|NA
TGTACCAGCAGCTTAGGGAGCAATCACCCCCAGCATTTT
CTSSLGSNHPQHF
>15|NA|TRBJ1-2|TRBV7-9|TRBD1
TGTGCCAGCAGCTTAGCCGGGACAGGGAACTATGGCTACACCTTC
CASSLAGTGNYGYTF
>11|NA|TRBJ2-5|TRBV7-9|NA
TGTGCCAGAAGCTTCCAAGAGACCCGGTACTTC
CARSFQETRYF
>13|many|TRBJ1-1|TRBV29-1|NA
TGCAGCGTTCACTCACAGGCGAACACTGAAGCTTTCTTT
CSVHSQANTEAFF
>19|NA|TRBJ2-5|TRBV4-1|TRBD1
TGCGCCAGCAGCCGGCGGTGGGACAGAGGATGGGCGGTCCTAGAGACACAGTACTTC
CASSRRWDRGWAVLETQYF
>13|NA|TRBJ2-4|TRBV10-3|NA
TGTGCCACCCAAACGTGGGGCAAAATCACTCAGTACTTC
CATQTWGKITQYF
>15|NA|TRBJ2-7|TRBV6-2/TRBV6-3|NA
TGTGCCAGCAGCATCGATACCACTCCTTTCTACGAGCAGTACTTC
CASSIDTTPFYEQYF
>15|NA|TRBJ2-5|TRBV4-2|TRBD1
TGTTACAGCAGCCAAAGGGGGACAGGGCACGAGACCCAGTACTTC
CYSSQRGTGHETQYF
>12|NA|TRBJ1-2|TRBV11-3|NA
TGTGCCACCAAGAAGGGTTGCTATGGATACACATTC
CATKKGCYGYTF
>13|few|TRBJ2-1|TRBV20-1|TRBD1
TGCAGTGCCGAGCGGACAGGTTATGGTGAGCAGTTCTTC
CSAERTGYGEQFF
>15|NA|TRBJ2-3|TRBV28|NA
TGTGTCAGCGACCTAGGGGGGGCTTACACAGATACGCAGTATTTT
CVSDLGGAYTDTQYF
>15|NA|TRBJ2-1|TRBV11-2|TRBD2
TGTGCCAGCGGCTTAGAAGCGGGACGACACAATGAGCAGTTCTTC
CASGLEAGRHNEQFF
>11|medium-sized|TRBJ1-1|TRBV29-1|NA
TGCAGCGTTGCTTGGCGGTCTGAAGCTTTCTTT
CSVAWRSEAFF
>14|NA|TRBJ1-2|TRBV4-1|NA
TGCGCCAGTAACCGACCGACAGCTAACTATGGCTACACCTTC
CASNRPTANYGYTF
>14|NA|TRBJ1-5|TRBV5-6|NA
TGTGCCAGCTGCTTGAGGCAGGGTGACCAGCCCCAGCATTTT
CASCLRQGDQPQHF
>15|NA|TRBJ2-5|TRBV10-3|NA
TGTGCCATCAGTGAGTCGAACGCCCGAGGAGAGACCCAGTACTTC
CAISESNARGETQYF
>14|NA|TRBJ1-1|TRBV11-2|TRBD1
TGTGCCAGCAGTTTTTTTGACAGGGGCACTGAAACTTTCTTT
CASSFFDRGTETFF
>12|NA|TRBJ2-1|TRBV7-2|TRBD1
TGTGCCAGCAGCTCGGACAGGGTTAAGCAGTTCTTC
CASSSDRVKQFF
>13|NA|TRBJ2-5|TRBV11-3|NA
TGTGCCAGCAACTTTGGTGTGGGAGAGGCACAATACTTC
CASNFGVGEAQYF
>16|NA|TRBJ2-3|TRBV7-9|TRBD2
TGTGCCAGCACCTTACTAGCGGGAGGGCCGGGAGATACGCAGTGTTTT
CASTLLAGGPGDTQCF
>16|many|TRBJ2-7|TRBV6-1|NA
TGTGCCAGCAGTGGCCACATAGCCCGAGGTGCCTACGAGCAGTACTTC
CASSGHIARGAYEQYF
>15|NA|TRBJ2-5|TRBV7-9|NA
TGTGCCAGCAGCTTGTCTCCTAGAGCCCCAGAGACCCGGTACTTC
CASSLSPRAPETRYF
>16|NA|TRBJ1-2|TRBV11-2|TRBD1
TGTGCCAGCACCTTAGGCCCCTCCGGGACAGCCTATGAGTACACCTTC
CASTLGPSGTAYEYTF
>16|NA|TRBJ2-7|TRBV5-6|NA
TGTGCCAAGAGCTCCGGAGCTAACGGGAGTTCCTACGAGCAGTACTTC
CAKSSGANGSSYEQYF
>13|NA|TRBJ2-5|TRBV6-6|TRBD2
TGTGCCAGCAACCCTACTAGCGGAGAGATACAGTACTTC
CASNPTSGEIQYF
>13|NA|TRBJ2-5|TRBV11-2|TRBD2
TGTGCCAACAGCTCAGAGGCTAGCGGGCGATTATACTTC
CANSSEASGRLYF
>16|NA|TRBJ2-2|TRBV24-1|NA
TGTGCCACCAGTGATTTGCATCCTGCGAACACCGGGGAGCTGTTTTTT
CATSDLHPANTGELFF
>12|NA|TRBJ1-2|TRBV6-5|NA
TGTGCCAGCAGTCCCCGATGGTATGGCTACACCTTC
CASSPRWYGYTF
>14|few|TRBJ2-5|TRBV11-1|NA
TGTGCCAGTAGCCCTGGACAGTGCGTAGAGACCCAGTACTTC
CASSPGQCVETQYF
>16|NA|TRBJ2-7|TRBV6-7|NA
TGTGCCCGCAGTTCCGCAGCACCTAGGGGTCCCTACGAGCAGTACTTC
CARSSAAPRGPYEQYF
>13|many|TRBJ1-4|TRBV29-1|TRBD1
TGCAGCGTAGCCGGGACAGGGAACGAAAAACTGTTTTTT
CSVAGTGNEKLFF
>16|NA|TRBJ2-2|TRBV29-1|TRBD2
TGCAGTGTAATGACTAACGGGAGGGAAGGCACCGGGGAGCTGTTTTTT
CSVMTNGREGTGELFF
>17|NA|TRBJ2-1|TRBV4-2|NA
TGTGCCAGCAGCCAAGGGGTGGGTGACGGGCCCTACAATGAGCAGTTCTTC
CASSQGVGDGPYNEQFF
>14|NA|TRBJ2-7|TRBV28|TRBD2
TGTGGCAGCAGCGAGGGAGACGGGAGGTACGAGCAGTACTTC
CGSSEGDGRYEQYF
>13|NA|TRBJ2-2|TRBV6-1|NA
TGTGCCAGGAGTGGGACCCCTGATGGGGAGCTTTTTTTT
CARSGTPDGELFF
>12|NA|TRBJ1-3|TRBV29-1|NA
TGTAGCACCTGGACAGTCCGCGGCACCATATATTTT
CSTWTVRGTIYF
>15|NA|TRBJ2-3|TRBV6-2/TRBV6-3|NA
TGTGCCAGGAGATACAGCCTCGGAGGCACAGATACGCACTATTTT
CARRYSLGGTDTHYF
>12|NA|TRBJ2-7|TRBV6-6|NA
TGTGCCAGCAGTTACTCGACGGACCTACAGTACTTC
CASSYSTDLQYF
>15|NA|TRBJ2-7|TRBV6-5|NA
TGTTCCATCTGTTACGGAGCAGGAGCCCCCTTGGAGCAGTACTTC
CSICYGAGAPLEQYF
>13|medium-sized|TRBJ2-7|TRBV11-2|NA
TGTGCCAGCAGCCCGCAGAGGTTGTACGAGCAGTACTTC
CASSPQRLYEQYF
>14|NA|TRBJ2-2|TRBV5-1|NA
TGCGCCAGCAGCTCTCAGGGTATCACCGGGGATCTGTTTTTT
CASSSQGITGDLFF
>13|NA|TRBJ2-3|TRBV6-5|NA
TGTGTCGTGCGGTATCAAGTCACAGATACGCAATATTTT
CVVRYQVTDTQYF
>15|NA|TRBJ2-7|TRBV20-1|TRBD1
TGCAGTGCTTCGGGACAGGGGGCTCAGGTCTACGAGCAGTACTTC
CSASGQGAQVYEQYF